This TCR beta chain emerged from a study of shared clonotypes between healthy human individuals. Study-level background: Used for every donor were three CD4 naive, three CD4 memory, two CD8 naive and one CD8 memory plate.

Whole-study results and caveats: Larger richness was generally estimated for naive than memory subsets. Few donors limited the genetic and exposure-history diversity represented.

Here immunoSEQ multiplex PCR was the method, and the copy in TCRdb shows in-frame clones only, minus some. This sample has approximately 330,000 clones; more than 60% occur once, and the top ten carry about 10%. A remark on this clone: Its antigen is not identified.

This CDR3 spans 13 amino acids. Looked up from germline, CDR1 is SGHAT and CDR2 is FQNNGV. Trimming shortened V by 3 bases and J by 3 bases, and 8 bases separated the two germline ends. The receptor was isolated from a man younger than 40 in good health. The sequenced sample was memory CD4+ T cells sorted from blood. Specified subset: CD45RA-negative fraction. The V gene is TRBV11-2, the J gene TRBJ1-2; no reliable D call. CDR3 region: CASSFSGYYGYTF. The DNA of the CDR3 is TGTGCCAGCAGCTTCTCAGGTTACTATGGCTACACCTTC.